This T cell receptor (beta chain) comes out of a study of regulatory T cells in long-lasting Graves disease. This CDR3 spans 13 amino acids. V shed 7 bases and J shed 5 bases, with 11 bases lying between them. In germline, CDR1 is MNHEY, CDR2 SVGEGT. In this sample, this clonotype turned up a few times. Arm-PCR of CDR3 regions and iRepertoire HTBI primers were the basis on which TCR beta libraries were built. TCRdb re-called the multiplex PCR reads with MiXCR, one entry per CDR3 protein. The table shows about 430,000 distinct CDR3 sequences, with about 15% occurring only once. The time point here: newly diagnosed GD, antithyroid drugs for less than 3 months. RNA isolated from PBMCs was used to make the TCR library. The same sample was also used in a study of T cells in Graves' hyperthyroidism and ophthalmopathy.

The material was peripheral blood mononuclear cells (PBMCs), obtained at new diagnosis, from a patient treated with antithyroid drugs. V gene TRBV6-2 or TRBV6-3 combines with J gene TRBJ1-4; unclear D gene. The receptor was isolated from a woman aged 40-49 years with Graves disease. CDR3 nucleotides: TGTGCCAGCAAACGAGCTAGGAATGAAAAACTGTTTTTT. Translation: CASKRARNEKLFF.